Following are 18 T cell receptor beta chains from one sample sequenced in a study of identical twins (dated by TCRdb to the mid-2010s). The library relied on 5' RACE. The run used an Illumina HiSeq 2000. TCRdb trimmed public reads at Q25 via fastp, called clones via MiXCR and kept in-frame beta chains. Rows matching on CDR3 protein sequence are summarized as one entry with the most common DNA and genes. For this sample the table gives 450,000 or so distinct CDR3 sequences, of which about 14% were detected only once. The leading ten clones occupy around 0.48% of the sample. The same data also went into a second study, on yellow fever vaccine responses in identical twins.

The sample taken for sequencing was CD4+ T cells sorted from blood. Every receptor here comes from a woman aged 18-30 years in good health.

This clonotype showed up just a few times. The V and J genes are TRBV2 and TRBJ2-7; D is unresolved. This CDR3 spans 10 amino acids. The V gene lost 6 bases and the J gene lost 4 bases, with 4 bases spanning the gap. The germline gives CDR1 SNHLY, CDR2 FYNNEI. CDR3 sequence (DNA): TGTGCCAGCAGACTTTACGAGCAGTACTTC. Encoded protein: CASRLYEQYF.

This clonotype was seen at least ten times. The chain is built from TRBV6-2 or TRBV6-3 and TRBJ2-1; unclear D gene. The CDR3 length is 14 residues. CDR1 and CDR2 from the germline V gene are MNHEY and SVGEGT. With 2 bases removed from V and 4 bases from J, the gap between germline ends came to 9 bases. In nucleotides, the CDR3 is TGTGCCAGCAGTTACACGATGGGATACAATGAGCAGTTCTTC. Its protein is CASSYTMGYNEQFF.

The V gene is TRBV5-6, the J gene TRBJ1-1; a weak D match, TRBD1 (5 bases). The CDR3 is made up of 14 amino acids. Deletions cut 4 bases from V and 4 bases from J, with 14 bases between. The germline V gene has CDR1 SGHDT and CDR2 YYEEEE. The CDR3 is CASSPTVLLTEAFF. CDR3 nucleotide sequence: TGTGCCAGCAGCCCGACAGTGCTGCTCACTGAAGCTTTCTTT. The full variable domain, its missing parts supplied by reference TRBV5-6 and TRBJ1-1, is DAGVTQSPTHLIKTRGQQVTLRCSPKSGHDTVSWYQQALGQGPQFIFQYYEEEERQRGNFPDRFSGHQFPNYSSELNVNALLLGDSALYLCASSPTVLLTEAFFGQGTRLTVV.

This clonotype was seen only a few times. V is TRBV7-8 and J is TRBJ1-6; D remains unclear. V dropped 6 bases and J dropped 7 bases, with 13 bases sitting between them. This CDR3 spans 14 amino acids. Germline assignment: CDR1 SGHVS and CDR2 FQNEAQ. The CDR3: CASSIRAPNSPLHF. The CDR3 region has the DNA TGTGCCAGCAGTATCCGGGCACCGAATTCACCCCTCCACTTT.

The table lists this clonotype with a few counts. The V and J genes are TRBV5-1 and TRBJ2-2; 7 bases match TRBD2. CDR3 length: 16 amino acids. V shed 1 base, J shed 3 bases, and the junction held 6 bases outside the gene matches. The V gene's germline CDR1 is SGHRS and CDR2 YFSETQ. CDR3 protein: CASSLFGRGDTGELFF. For the CDR3, the DNA is TGCGCCAGCAGCTTGTTCGGTCGGGGGGACACCGGGGAGCTGTTTTTT.

The chain carries TRBV25-1 and TRBJ2-3; the D is unclear. Deletions cut 3 bases from V and 6 bases from J, with 13 bases between. The CDR3 extends over 14 amino acids. Germline CDR1 reads MGHDK; CDR2 reads SYGVNS. The CDR3 DNA reads TGTGCCAGCAGTGACTCCCGACCGCCGGATACGCAGTATTTT. Translated, it gives CASSDSRPPDTQYF.

The chain combines TRBV7-6 with TRBJ2-5; 8 bases align to TRBD1. The CDR3 length is 16 residues. With V trimmed by 2 bases and J by 5 bases, 10 bases remained unmatched. The V gene's germline CDR1 is SGHVS and CDR2 FNYEAQ. The CDR3 nucleotides read TGTGCCAGCAGCTTAAGAGGACAGGGCTTTTTGGAGACCCAGTACTTC. Translation gives CASSLRGQGFLETQYF.

This rearrangement joins TRBV9 to TRBJ2-3; D might be TRBD2 (6 bases). Germline V gene data show CDR1 as SGDLS and CDR2 as YYNGEE. The ends were cut back, 0 bases at V and 2 bases at J, with 13 bases in the middle. The CDR3 is 16 amino acids. Here the CDR3 reads CASSVAAGSITDTQYF. The CDR3 DNA sequence: TGTGCCAGCAGCGTAGCTGCGGGATCTATCACAGATACGCAGTATTTT.

This clonotype was picked up a small number of times. CDR3 DNA sequence: TGTGCCACCACAGGGGATAGCTCCTACAATGAGCAGTTCTTC. This gives the protein CATTGDSSYNEQFF. This chain joins TRBV7-9 and TRBJ2-1; TRBD1 matches 7 bases. There are 14 residues in the CDR3. Losses at the gene ends were 10 bases for V and 0 bases for J; bases not matched to a gene: 6. The germline gives CDR1 SEHNR, CDR2 FQNEAQ (reference sequence).

V gene TRBV25-1 combines with J gene TRBJ2-3; TRBD2 agrees at 10 bases. The germline V gene has CDR1 MGHDK and CDR2 SYGVNS. Losses at the gene ends were 2 bases for V and 2 bases for J; bases not matched to a gene: 4. This CDR3 contains 16 residues. CDR3 in amino acids: CASSERLAGVTDTQYF. The CDR3 DNA reads TGTGCCAGCAGTGAAAGGCTAGCGGGGGTCACAGATACGCAGTATTTT.

This clonotype showed up many times. J is TRBJ2-4 and V is TRBV20-1, with D unclear. In germline, CDR1 is DFQATT, CDR2 SNEGSKA (reference sequence). The CDR3 is made up of 11 amino acids. The V end was cut by 4 bases, the J end by 7 bases, with 8 bases between. The CDR3 is CSATQNNIQYF. CDR3 DNA sequence: TGCAGTGCTACCCAAAACAACATTCAGTACTTC.

This clonotype was found many times. V usage is TRBV5-1 and J usage is TRBJ2-5; TRBD2 matches at 8 bases. V trimming: 4 bases; J trimming: 5 bases; junction bases outside the gene matches: 4. The CDR3 runs to 13 residues. Germline V lookup: CDR1 SGHRS, CDR2 YFSETQ. As DNA, the CDR3 is TGCGCCAGCAGCCCGGGAGGGGACGAGACCCAGTACTTC. It yields the protein CASSPGGDETQYF.

This clonotype was counted at least ten times. The rearrangement uses TRBV9 and TRBJ2-1; D is ambiguous. The CDR3 consists of 15 residues. V lost 0 bases, J lost 0 bases, and 7 bases lay in between. Germline CDR1 and CDR2: SGDLS and YYNGEE. The CDR3 reads CASSVEDSSYNEQFF. The CDR3 nucleotides are TGTGCCAGCAGCGTAGAAGATAGCTCCTACAATGAGCAGTTCTTC.

DNA for the CDR3: TGCGCCAGCAGCCAAGAGGCACATCTGTCGGATACGCAGTATTTT. Translating it yields CASSQEAHLSDTQYF. This rearrangement joins TRBV4-3 to TRBJ2-3; D is unclear. This CDR3 comprises 15 residues. V gave up 0 bases and J gave up 6 bases, with 13 bases separating them. Germline values: CDR1 LGHNA, CDR2 YSLEER.

This clonotype has only a few counts. V gene TRBV29-1 combines with J gene TRBJ2-3, with 7 positions matching TRBD1. CDR3 length: 17 amino acids. Germline V gene data show CDR1 as SQVTM and CDR2 as ANQGSEA. The ends lost 1 base at V and 1 base at J; junction bases unmatched: 11. The CDR3 sequence: CSVEGGGAVSGTDTQYF. The CDR3 bases are TGCAGCGTTGAAGGAGGGGGCGCAGTCTCTGGCACAGATACGCAGTATTTT.

The chain has TRBV6-1 and TRBJ2-6; D gene unclear. Germline values: CDR1 MNHNS, CDR2 SASEGT. Trimming took 8 bases from V and 0 from J, leaving 8 bases between them. The length of the CDR3 is 14 residues. The CDR3: CASHVASGANVLTF. The CDR3 DNA reads TGTGCCAGCCACGTAGCCTCTGGGGCCAACGTCCTGACTTTC.

This clonotype came up a few times. The genes are TRBV29-1 and TRBJ2-5; a possible D gene is TRBD1 (6 bases). Trimming took 7 bases from V and 2 from J, leaving 23 bases between them. Looked up from germline, CDR1 is SQVTM and CDR2 is ANQGSEA. CDR3 length: 16 residues. CDR3 nucleotides: TGCAGCGCGACTCCCAGTCTAGGGGGTGGACAAGAGACCCAGTACTTC. Amino acids: CSATPSLGGGQETQYF.

The V gene is TRBV7-9, the J gene TRBJ2-1; 8 nucleotides agree with TRBD2. CDR3 length: 15 residues. Looked up from germline, CDR1 is SEHNR and CDR2 is FQNEAQ (reference sequence). The trim removed 3 bases at V and 7 bases at J, leaving 8 bases unmatched. In nucleotides, the CDR3 is TGTGCCAGCAGCTTCGGCGGCGGGAGGACGAATGAGCAGTTCTTC. Translated, it gives CASSFGGGRTNEQFF.